The rows below give T cell receptor beta chains drawn from one sample of a study of blood T cell repertoires in COVID-19. The protocol was immunoSEQ multiplex PCR, while the TCRdb copy is restricted to in-frame clones and leaves out a portion. Among a few hundred thousand clones listed, 83% were seen once. Sequences were obtained from peripheral blood. These receptors originate from a woman aged 30 to 39 with COVID-19, enrolled during active disease. The CDR3 runs from the conserved cysteine through the conserved F or W. The D gene is left open where the match is weak. Some rows mark clone size as missing; the rest say once, few, many or name a class of expanded clone.

CDR3 protein,CDR3 DNA,D gene,V gene,clone size,J gene,CDR3 length
CASSLASGDEDEQYF,TGTGCCAGCAGCTTAGCGTCGGGGGACGAGGACGAGCAGTACTTC,NA,TRBV7-9,few,TRBJ2-7,15
CASGPGATLQNEQFF,TGTGCTAGTGGTCCTGGGGCGACTTTGCAGAATGAGCAGTTCTTC,NA,TRBV12-5,NA,TRBJ2-1,15
CASSFRQGSEQYF,TGTGCCAGCAGTTTCCGACAGGGGAGCGAGCAGTACTTC,TRBD1,TRBV12-3/TRBV12-4,once,TRBJ2-7,13
CASSWGTGDSNQPQHF,TGCGCCAGCAGCTGGGGGACAGGGGATAGCAATCAGCCCCAGCATTTT,TRBD1,TRBV5-1,NA,TRBJ1-5,16
CASSQDPQGRFQYF,TGTGCCAGCAGCCAAGATCCCCAGGGGCGATTTCAGTACTTC,NA,TRBV3-1/TRBV3-2,NA,TRBJ2-4,14
CASSRGEAEAFF,TGTGCCAGCAGCCGAGGGGAGGCTGAAGCTTTCTTT,NA,TRBV6-5,NA,TRBJ1-1,12
CASSPIAGGIDTQYF,TGTGCCAGCAGCCCCATAGCGGGAGGTATAGATACGCAGTATTTT,TRBD2,TRBV7-2,few,TRBJ2-3,15
CASSFSGGGADTQYF,TGCGCCAGCAGCTTTAGCGGGGGTGGTGCAGATACGCAGTATTTT,TRBD2,TRBV5-1,NA,TRBJ2-3,15
CASSSARGQPQHF,TGTGCCAGTAGTTCGGCGAGAGGGCAGCCCCAGCATTTT,NA,TRBV19,NA,TRBJ1-5,13
CASNRGGVNTEAFF,TGTGCCAGCAACCGGGGAGGGGTGAACACTGAAGCTTTCTTT,NA,TRBV28,few,TRBJ1-1,14
CASSLAAGRTGQYEQYF,TGCGCCAGCAGCTTGGCGGCGGGCAGGACAGGTCAATACGAGCAGTACTTC,TRBD1,TRBV5-1,NA,TRBJ2-7,17
CASSLERSRGPGANVLTF,TGTGCCAGCAGCTTAGAAAGGTCCAGGGGGCCTGGGGCCAACGTCCTGACTTTC,TRBD1,TRBV7-8,NA,TRBJ2-6,18
CASSATRLAGSTDTQYF,TGTGCCAGCAGCGCCACTCGACTAGCGGGAAGCACAGATACGCAGTATTTT,TRBD2,TRBV9,NA,TRBJ2-3,17
CASSQTPSTDTQYF,TGTGCCAGCAGCCAGACACCTAGCACAGATACGCAGTATTTT,NA,TRBV6-5,NA,TRBJ2-3,14
CASSPLAGGLDNEQFF,TGTGCCAGCAGCCCGTTAGCGGGGGGCCTGGACAATGAGCAGTTCTTC,TRBD2,TRBV7-3,once,TRBJ2-1,16
CASSVGVEAGNTIYF,TGTGCCAGCAGCGTAGGAGTAGAAGCTGGAAACACCATATATTTT,NA,TRBV9,NA,TRBJ1-3,15
CASSPQALVETQYF,TGTGCCAGCAGTCCCCAGGCGTTGGTGGAGACCCAGTACTTC,NA,TRBV28,NA,TRBJ2-5,14
CASSPQGQGEEQYF,TGTGCCAGCTCACCACAGGGACAGGGCGAGGAGCAGTACTTC,TRBD1,TRBV18,NA,TRBJ2-7,14
CASSNHPGTVNYEQYF,TGTGCCAGCAGCAATCACCCCGGGACAGTCAACTACGAGCAGTACTTC,TRBD1,TRBV28,NA,TRBJ2-7,16
CASSYFGTSGMVQETQYF,TGTGCCAGCAGTTACTTTGGGACTAGCGGGATGGTACAAGAGACCCAGTACTTC,TRBD2,TRBV6-2/TRBV6-3,NA,TRBJ2-5,18
CASRGGLAATDTQYF,TGTGCCAGCAGGGGGGGACTAGCGGCCACAGATACGCAGTATTTT,TRBD2,TRBV9,NA,TRBJ2-3,15
CASSPLNRVSNEKLFF,TGTGCCAGCAGCCCTCTCAACAGGGTGTCTAATGAAAAACTGTTTTTT,NA,TRBV11-2,NA,TRBJ1-4,16
CAWNLAGYEQFF,TGTGCCTGGAATCTAGCGGGGTATGAGCAGTTCTTC,TRBD2,TRBV30,NA,TRBJ2-1,12
CASSLDRGTRRHNEQFF,TGTGCCAGCAGCTTAGATCGGGGGACTAGAAGACACAATGAGCAGTTCTTC,TRBD2,TRBV11-2,NA,TRBJ2-1,17